This entry lists 21 T cell receptor beta chains sequenced from one sample in a study of response to subunit inactivated influenza vaccine. TCRdb independently ran MiXCR on the RT-PCR reads; one entry per CDR3 protein. The sample yields hundreds of thousands of distinct CDR3 sequences, around 14% seen once. This specimen consisted of PBMCs from blood, obtained around 15 days before vaccination. Every receptor here comes from a man between 50 and 59 years old who received an inactivated influenza vaccine.

This clonotype was seen only a few times. The V and J genes are TRBV9 and TRBJ2-3; D tentatively fits TRBD1 or TRBD2 (6 bases each). V was shortened by 1 base and J by 4 bases, with 10 bases between the two germline ends. Looked up from germline, CDR1 is SGDLS and CDR2 is YYNGEE. The CDR3 extends over 14 amino acids. The CDR3 sequence is CASSVSGAADTQYF. The CDR3 bases are TGTGCCAGCAGCGTATCGGGGGCCGCAGATACGCAGTATTTT.

This rearrangement joins TRBV28 to TRBJ2-7, with a possible D match to TRBD1 (6 bases). The CDR3 length is 15 residues. Germline assignment: CDR1 MDHEN and CDR2 SYDVKM. V gave up 2 bases and J gave up 4 bases, with 15 bases separating them. The CDR3 is CASSLRTGLGYEQYF. The CDR3 DNA reads TGTGCCAGCAGTTTAAGAACAGGGCTCGGGTACGAGCAGTACTTC.

This clonotype was seen at least ten times. The J gene is TRBJ2-3, the V gene TRBV3-1; D perhaps matches TRBD2 (7 bases). V lost 0 bases, J lost 10 bases, and 17 bases lay in between. The CDR3 is 15 amino acids. The germline gives CDR1 LGHDT, CDR2 YNNKEL (reference sequence). CDR3 sequence (DNA): TGTGCCAGCAGCCAAGATCTAGGGGGGGCTCGTCCGCAGTATTTT. It codes for CASSQDLGGARPQYF.

This clonotype was observed a handful of times. V usage is TRBV20-1 and J usage is TRBJ2-7; D perhaps matches TRBD2 (5 bases). V gave up 4 bases and J gave up 4 bases, with 11 bases separating them. Per germline, CDR1 DFQATT and CDR2 SNEGSKA (reference sequence). This CDR3 spans 12 amino acids. Here the CDR3 reads CSANDGEYEQYF. The CDR3 region has the DNA TGCAGTGCTAACGACGGGGAATACGAGCAGTACTTC.

The sample holds a few counts of this clonotype. The rearrangement joins TRBV12-3 or TRBV12-4 to TRBJ2-3; the match to TRBD2 covers 12 bases. The CDR3 totals 15 residues. V was pared by 10 bases and J by 5 bases, with 10 bases of the junction left unmatched. DNA of the CDR3: TGTGCCACCCGGACTAGCGGGATCATTAAAGATACGCAGTATTTT. It translates to CATRTSGIIKDTQYF.

There are a few counts of this clonotype. The chain carries TRBV28 and TRBJ2-2; 8 bases align to TRBD1. The CDR3 is 15 amino acids. The germline V gene encodes CDR1 MDHEN and CDR2 SYDVKM. Trimming at V came to 9 bases and at J to 4 bases, leaving 10 bases not matched to a gene. The CDR3 reads CASRKTGGITGELFF. CDR3 sequence (DNA): TGTGCCAGTCGTAAAACAGGGGGAATCACCGGGGAGCTGTTTTTT.

This clonotype turned up a few times. The chain uses TRBV10-3 and TRBJ2-5; 9 bases fit TRBD1. The CDR3 runs 14 residues. The germline V gene has CDR1 ENHRY and CDR2 SYGVKD. V was pared by 7 bases and J by 5 bases, with 8 bases of the junction left unmatched. The CDR3 DNA is TGTGCCATCAATATGGGGACAGGGTTGGAGACCCAGTACTTC. This sequence encodes CAINMGTGLETQYF.

This clonotype was detected only a few times. The rearrangement uses TRBV10-3 and TRBJ1-5, with no clear D. Looked up from germline, CDR1 is ENHRY and CDR2 is SYGVKD. V was trimmed by 5 bases and J by 7 bases, leaving 18 bases between them. The CDR3 runs to 15 residues. The CDR3 spells CAISSDLGSGQPQHF. DNA for the CDR3: TGTGCCATCAGTTCCGATTTGGGGAGCGGACAGCCCCAGCATTTT.

The CDR3 coding sequence is TGTGCCAGCAGCAAGCATTTGGCAGCCTACGAGCAGTACTTC. It encodes CASSKHLAAYEQYF. V gene TRBV9 combines with J gene TRBJ2-7; the D is unclear. The CDR3 consists of 14 residues. V gave up 4 bases and J gave up 2 bases, with 13 bases separating them. Per germline, CDR1 SGDLS and CDR2 YYNGEE.

This clonotype was observed a few times. This chain joins TRBV15 and TRBJ2-1, with no clear D. Germline V CDR1 and CDR2: LNHNV, YYDKDF (reference sequence). The CDR3 extends over 15 amino acids. V was shortened by 0 bases and J by 5 bases, with 11 bases between the two germline ends. CDR3 sequence: CATSRDFRQNNEQFF. The CDR3 region has the DNA TGTGCCACCAGCAGAGATTTTAGGCAGAACAATGAGCAGTTCTTC.

This clonotype was picked up one time. The V and J genes are TRBV24-1 and TRBJ2-7; weak D call: TRBD1 (5 bases). Germline V gene sequence: CDR1 KGHDR, CDR2 SFDVKD. The CDR3 has 13 residues. V dropped 6 bases and J dropped 0 bases, with 8 bases sitting between them. This chain's CDR3 is CATSKTDSYEQYF. The CDR3 bases are TGTGCCACCAGTAAGACAGACTCCTACGAGCAGTACTTC.

The chain links TRBV29-1 to TRBJ2-7, with D perhaps being TRBD1 or TRBD2 (5 bases each). The CDR3 loop spans 13 amino acids. V was pared by 7 bases and J by 0 bases, with 13 bases between. The germline V gene has CDR1 SQVTM and CDR2 ANQGSEA. CDR3: CSATGTSSYEQYF. For the CDR3, the DNA is TGCAGCGCCACTGGGACGTCCTCCTACGAGCAGTACTTC.

This clonotype was counted a few times. This chain uses TRBV10-1 with TRBJ2-5; D is unclear. Germline V gene data show CDR1 as WNHNN and CDR2 as SYGVQD (reference sequence). The CDR3 covers 13 residues. V lost 5 bases, J lost 4 bases, and 11 bases lay in between. As DNA, the CDR3 is TGCGCCAGCAGTCCCTGGTCGGGAGAGACCCAGTACTTC. Protein product: CASSPWSGETQYF.

This clonotype was found a few times. The chain employs TRBV28 and TRBJ2-5; the D is unclear. V was pared by 3 bases and J by 2 bases, with 13 bases between. CDR3 length: 15 residues. Per the germline V gene, CDR1 is MDHEN and CDR2 is SYDVKM. The CDR3 sequence: CASSFLRGSQETQYF. In DNA form, the CDR3 reads TGTGCCAGCAGTTTTTTACGTGGCTCTCAAGAGACCCAGTACTTC.

The J gene is TRBJ1-2, the V gene TRBV12-3 or TRBV12-4; D is ambiguous. This CDR3 comprises 13 residues. Trimming took off 6 bases at V and 8 bases at J, with 16 bases between the two ends. The CDR3 sequence is CASRPGWALGYTF. DNA for the CDR3: TGTGCCAGCAGACCCGGGTGGGCGCTCGGCTACACCTTC.

V usage is TRBV14 and J usage is TRBJ2-7; 13 bases are a match to TRBD2. The germline V gene has CDR1 SGHDN and CDR2 FVKESK. The CDR3 has 15 residues. V lost 3 bases, J lost 8 bases, and 7 bases stayed unmatched. The CDR3 DNA sequence: TGTGCCAGCAGCCAGAAGAGGACTAGCGGGAGTCAGCAGTACTTC. Translating it yields CASSQKRTSGSQQYF.

The chain uses TRBV14 and TRBJ2-7, with 7 bases lining up with TRBD1. Per germline, CDR1 SGHDN and CDR2 FVKESK. This CDR3 is 16 amino acids long. The V and J ends lost 4 bases and 2 bases, in that order; junction bases with no gene match: 11. As DNA, the CDR3 is TGTGCCAGCAGCCCCCGGCAGGGGGTCTATACCTACGAGCAGTACTTC. This codes for CASSPRQGVYTYEQYF.

This clonotype was seen more than once but under ten times. The chain uses TRBV10-3 and TRBJ1-5; possibly TRBD1 for D (6 bases). The ends were cut back, 0 bases at V and 7 bases at J, with 16 bases in the middle. The CDR3 loop spans 16 amino acids. CDR1 is ENHRY, CDR2 SYGVKD, per germline. The CDR3 sequence is CAISESGHLGGQPQHF. CDR3 nucleotide sequence: TGTGCCATCAGTGAGTCGGGACACTTGGGCGGGCAGCCCCAGCATTTT.

This clonotype was seen more than once but under ten times. CDR3 loop: CSARARAGELFF. In nucleotides, the CDR3 is TGCAGTGCTAGAGCAAGGGCCGGGGAGCTGTTTTTT. The J gene is TRBJ2-2, the V gene TRBV20-1; D remains ambiguous. CDR1 is DFQATT and CDR2 is SNEGSKA in the germline V gene (reference sequence). This CDR3 has 12 residues. Trimming cost V 1 base and J 6 bases, with 6 bases left between them.

This clonotype came up a few times. The chain has TRBV3-1 and TRBJ2-2; D unresolved. Trimming pared 2 bases from V and 1 base from J, leaving 8 bases between. CDR1 is LGHDT and CDR2 is YNNKEL in the germline V gene (reference sequence). The CDR3 spans 15 residues. Written as DNA, the CDR3 is TGTGCCAGCAGCCAACCTGACTGGAACACCGGGGAGCTGTTTTTT. Its protein is CASSQPDWNTGELFF.

This clonotype was detected only a few times. This chain connects TRBV3-1 to TRBJ2-1; D is possibly TRBD2 (5 bases). The length of the CDR3 is 14 residues. V was shortened by 2 bases and J by 4 bases, with 9 bases between the two germline ends. Germline V gene lookup returns CDR1 LGHDT and CDR2 YNNKEL (reference sequence). The CDR3 DNA sequence: TGTGCCAGCAGCCAAAGCGGTAGTTACAATGAGCAGTTCTTC. It encodes CASSQSGSYNEQFF.